The 6 T cell receptor beta chains below come from one sample, sequenced in a study of response to subunit inactivated influenza vaccine. Using its own MiXCR run on the RT-PCR reads, TCRdb lists one record per CDR3 protein. The sample shows 280,000 or so distinct CDR3 sequences, 20% to 25% of them seen only once. The sequencing used PBMCs from blood, collected less than 22 months after vaccination. The origin of the receptors is a man in his fifties or sixties who received an inactivated influenza vaccine.

Worth noting for this clonotype: A junction end diverges from the germline sequence, so it may reflect a read error. The rearrangement links TRBV9 to TRBJ2-2; 10 bases map to TRBD1. This CDR3 is 16 amino acids long. Germline CDR1 and CDR2: SGDLS and YYNGEE. The CDR3 DNA reads TGTGCCAGCAGCGTAGGGGGACAGGGGAACACCGGGGAGCTGGTTTTT. Protein: CASSVGGQGNTGELVF.

This clonotype was observed a few times. This chain uses TRBV20-1 with TRBJ2-4; D assignment may be TRBD1 or TRBD2 (5 bases each). The CDR3 covers 14 residues. V was shortened by 6 bases and J by 0 bases, with 12 bases between the two germline ends. CDR1 and CDR2 from the germline V gene are DFQATT and SNEGSKA (reference sequence). CDR3 sequence reads: CSAPTGTAKNIQYF. The CDR3 DNA reads TGCAGTGCCCCCACCGGGACAGCCAAAAACATTCAGTACTTC.

The chain combines TRBV14 with TRBJ2-7, with 7 bases lining up with TRBD1. The ends lost 1 base at V and 2 bases at J; junction bases unmatched: 11. The CDR3 has 17 amino acids. Germline CDR1 reads SGHDN; CDR2 reads FVKESK. As DNA, the CDR3 is TGTGCCAGCAGCCAAGTTGGTATGTGGGACAGTGCCTACGAGCAGTACTTC. As protein: CASSQVGMWDSAYEQYF.

The gene calls are TRBV19 and TRBJ2-2; 8 bases are a match to TRBD1. With 9 bases clipped from V and 1 base from J, the junction kept 10 bases outside the gene matches. The length of the CDR3 is 16 residues. Germline loops: CDR1 LNHDA, CDR2 SQIVND (reference sequence). CDR3 amino acids: CASLSRTGRNTGELFF. CDR3 DNA: TGTGCCAGCCTCTCACGGACAGGGAGGAACACCGGGGAGCTGTTTTTT.

The rearrangement links TRBV3-1 to TRBJ2-4; D remains unclear. The CDR3 length is 14 residues. Germline-derived CDR1 and CDR2 are LGHDT and YNNKEL (reference sequence). V lost 1 base and J 7 bases, leaving 11 bases between the germline ends. This CDR3 is CASSQGHSGNIQYF. As DNA, the CDR3 is TGTGCCAGCAGCCAAGGGCACTCCGGGAACATTCAGTACTTC.

This clonotype was counted a single time. The V and J genes are TRBV6-2 or TRBV6-3 and TRBJ2-1; D is ambiguous. CDR1 and CDR2 (germline): MNHEY, SVGEGT. The V end lost 8 bases, the J end lost 9 bases, and 14 bases lay between the germline ends. The CDR3 totals 12 residues. The CDR3 loop reads CASLRPGSEQFF. CDR3 in DNA: TGTGCCAGCCTCCGCCCAGGTAGTGAGCAGTTCTTC.